A selection of T cell receptor beta chains follows, all from one sample in a study of regulatory T cells. Data came from immunoSEQ multiplex PCR; TCRdb stores just in-frame clones and leaves some out. The sample contains tens of thousands of clones, 85% to 95% of which appear only once. The source material was conventional CD4+ T cells sorted from blood. The receptors shown here come from a child aged 2 to 15 with CD3G deficiency. Both conserved end residues are part of each CDR3. A D gene is named only where the DNA matches it firmly. The size entry is marked missing in some rows and otherwise reads once, few, many or a size class.

v_call,clone_size,cdr3_length,d_call,j_call,cdr3_nt,cdr3_aa
TRBV28,NA,12,NA,TRBJ1-4,TGTGCCAGCAGTAAGGGCAACCAGCGTCTGTTTTTT,CASSKGNQRLFF
TRBV28,NA,13,NA,TRBJ1-2,TGTGCCAGCAGTTGGCAACAGTTTTATGGCTACACCTTC,CASSWQQFYGYTF
TRBV7-8,NA,15,NA,TRBJ2-7,TGTGCCAGCAGCCTGAGGAGTACGACAGGCAACGAGCAGTACTTC,CASSLRSTTGNEQYF
TRBV18,few,13,NA,TRBJ1-1,TGTGCCAGCTCCCCGAACATGAACACTGAAGCTTTCTTT,CASSPNMNTEAFF
TRBV7-8,NA,14,NA,TRBJ2-1,TGTGCCAGCAGCTTAACTGGAACCTACAATGAGCAGTTCTTC,CASSLTGTYNEQFF
TRBV6-4,NA,13,NA,TRBJ2-1,TGTGCCAGCAGAGACGGGGGTCTCGGTGAGCAGTTCTTC,CASRDGGLGEQFF
TRBV19,once,16,NA,TRBJ1-1,TGTGCCAGTAGTGGCGCTTGGGGCAGGACGAACACTGAAGCTTTCTTT,CASSGAWGRTNTEAFF
TRBV28,once,13,TRBD2,TRBJ2-7,TGTGCCAGCAGTCCGGGGGGGCGCCACGAGCAGTACTTC,CASSPGGRHEQYF
TRBV7-9,NA,12,NA,TRBJ2-3,TGTGCCAGCAGCCAGGCCACAGATACGCAGTATTTT,CASSQATDTQYF
TRBV6-1,NA,15,TRBD2,TRBJ2-7,TGTGCCAGCAGTGAAATGGCGGGAGGGCCGAACGAGCAGTACTTC,CASSEMAGGPNEQYF
TRBV6-1,NA,13,NA,TRBJ1-1,TGTGCCAGCAGTGCCGAAGGGGGAACTGAAGCTTTCTTT,CASSAEGGTEAFF
TRBV28,NA,15,NA,TRBJ2-7,TGTGCCAGCAGACGCACCCGGGGGCCATCCTACGAGCAGTACTTC,CASRRTRGPSYEQYF
TRBV20-1,NA,11,NA,TRBJ2-3,TGCAGTGCTAGTCTCACAGATACGCAGTATTTT,CSASLTDTQYF